This TCR beta chain was retrieved from a study of CD8 T cells in Susac syndrome. Germline V CDR1 and CDR2: DFQATT, SNEGSKA (reference sequence). The CDR3 has 17 amino acids. V was pared by 2 bases and J by 2 bases, with 18 bases between. This clonotype was observed once. Random hexamers primed reverse transcription of roughly 0.5 to 1 ug RNA. MiXCR, applied by TCRdb to the immunoSEQ multiplex PCR reads, yields one record per CDR3 protein. The repertoire includes about 120,000 distinct CDR3 sequences, 85% to 95% of them detected once, and about 0.12% sits in the top ten. The chain recombines TRBV20-1 with TRBJ1-4; maybe TRBD1 (6 bases). The receptor comes from a human donor in good health. The sequencing input was CD8+ T cells from PBMCs. The CDR3 reads CSARRGLNRVTNEKLFF. The CDR3 region has the DNA TGCAGTGCTAGACGAGGATTAAACAGGGTTACTAATGAAAAACTGTTTTTT.